This TCR beta chain was captured by sequencing in a study of graft-versus-host responses after intestinal transplantation. As for the study in general: All of the recipients had induction that used anti-thymocyte globulin, then tacrolimus and steroids for 2 to 3 years.

The assay was immunoSEQ multiplex PCR, and TCRdb's table has in-frame clones only and misses some. The sample records fewer than 30,000 clones, 85% to 95% being singletons. J gave up 5 bases and V 6 bases, and 11 bases lay outside the gene matches. The CDR3 extends over 15 amino acids. The germline V gene has CDR1 SNHLY and CDR2 FYNNEI. The rearrangement joins TRBV2 to TRBJ2-5; 8 bases agree with TRBD2. The clonotype comes from a human patient who received an intestinal transplant, so some T cells may come from the graft donor. Here the sequenced sample was PBMCs, taken 18 days after transplant. CDR3 residues: CASRVSSGGIETQYF. In nucleotides, the CDR3 is TGTGCCAGCAGGGTTTCAAGCGGGGGTATTGAGACCCAGTACTTC.